This is a list of T cell receptor beta chains from one sample in a study of blood T cell repertoires in COVID-19. The data were produced by immunoSEQ multiplex PCR, yet TCRdb's version contains in-frame clones alone and is incomplete. The sample shows 150,000 or so clones, about 90% of them seen only once. The sequencing input was PBMCs or T cells enriched from blood (not recorded which). The receptor source for this set is a woman between 40 and 55 years old who had been exposed to COVID-19. The CDR3 runs from the conserved cysteine through the conserved F or W. Each record gives: CDR3 protein, CDR3 DNA, V gene, clone size, J gene, D gene. The D gene is left open where the match is weak. The size field is filled for only some rows; it gives once, few, many or a size class.

CASSKEGNEQFF TGCGCCAGCAGCAAGGAGGGAAATGAGCAGTTCTTC TRBV4-1 few TRBJ2-1 .
CASSDGVLLGYTF TGTGCCAGCAGTGACGGGGTGCTCCTTGGCTACACCTTC TRBV6-1 . TRBJ1-2 .
CASSLGGGENTIYF TGCGCCAGCAGCTTGGGGGGAGGTGAAAACACCATATATTTT TRBV5-1 once TRBJ1-3 .
CASSLTGTGGQETQYF TGTGCCAGCAGTTTAACCGGGACAGGGGGGCAAGAGACCCAGTACTTC TRBV6-5 . TRBJ2-5 TRBD1
CASSLANRGEQYF TGTGCCAGCAGCTTAGCGAACAGGGGCGAGCAGTACTTC TRBV7-8 . TRBJ2-7 TRBD1
CASSWDRGQGEQFF TGCGCCAGCAGCTGGGACAGGGGGCAGGGTGAGCAGTTCTTC TRBV5-1 . TRBJ2-1 TRBD1
CASSLSGGARSHGYNEQFF TGTGCCAGCAGCCTTTCGGGTGGAGCGAGAAGCCACGGGTACAATGAGCAGTTCTTC TRBV11-2 . TRBJ2-1 .
CASSFQGSTEAFF TGTGCCAGCAGTTTCCAGGGGAGCACTGAAGCTTTCTTT TRBV27 . TRBJ1-1 .
CASSSTFHGDNEKLFF TGTGCCAGCAGCTCCACCTTTCACGGAGATAATGAAAAACTGTTTTTT TRBV7-9 . TRBJ1-4 .
CASSQQANTEAFF TGTGCCAGCAGCCAACAAGCGAACACTGAAGCTTTCTTT TRBV14 . TRBJ1-1 .
CASSLAVGGTNTGELFF TGTGCCAGCAGCTTAGCAGTGGGAGGGACGAACACCGGGGAGCTGTTTTTT TRBV7-8 once TRBJ2-2 TRBD2
CASLASTGVNEKLFF TGTGCCAGTTTAGCCTCTACAGGGGTTAATGAAAAACTGTTTTTT TRBV19 . TRBJ1-4 TRBD1
CASTIDRYNYGYTF TGTGCCAGCACCATAGACAGATATAACTATGGCTACACCTTC TRBV28 few TRBJ1-2 .
CASSEQGYRERIVEKLFF TGTGCCAGCAGCGAACAAGGGTACAGGGAGAGGATTGTTGAAAAACTGTTTTTT TRBV21-1 . TRBJ1-4 .
CASSYSGQGLANLYF TGTGCCAGCAGTTACTCGGGGCAGGGCCTCGCAAACCTTTACTTC TRBV6-6 . TRBJ2-7 .
CASSQGGQLEETQYF TGCGCCAGCAGCCAAGGTGGACAGTTAGAAGAGACCCAGTACTTC TRBV4-1 . TRBJ2-5 .
CAIRSDRVTDGAFF TGTGCCATCAGGTCGGACAGGGTGACTGACGGAGCTTTCTTT TRBV10-3 once TRBJ1-1 TRBD1